This passage covers 15 T cell receptor beta chains from one sample sequenced in a study of Ad26.COV2.S vaccination and SARS-CoV-2 variants. Method: immunoSEQ multiplex PCR; TCRdb's copy keeps in-frame clones and lacks some. The sample lists about 480,000 clones, around 88% seen once, with roughly 13% in the top ten. As for treatment: about 20 received Ad26.COV2.S at low or high dose, single or two shots; a few received placebo; per-sample allocation not given. Samples analyzed were those drawn on day 63 after the first vaccine or placebo injection. This sample comprised peripheral blood, obtained in a trial of Ad26.COV2.S vaccine versus placebo. Receptors originate from a person aged 18-65 years who received the Ad26.COV2.S COVID-19 vaccine or a placebo.

This clone appeared a few times. The chain employs TRBV6-5 and TRBJ2-7; TRBD1 matches at 9 bases. Per the germline V gene, CDR1 is MNHEY and CDR2 is SVGAGI. The CDR3 is 15 residues long. J was trimmed by 3 bases and V by 5 bases; bases with no gene match: 8. The CDR3: CASSPLGTGNYEQYF. CDR3 DNA: TGTGCCAGCAGTCCTCTCGGGACAGGGAACTACGAGCAGTACTTC.

The chain employs TRBV9 and TRBJ1-4; D remains ambiguous. The CDR3 length is 16 residues. Germline loops: CDR1 SGDLS, CDR2 YYNGEE. The V and J ends lost 0 bases and 8 bases respectively, with 17 bases between them. The CDR3 is CASSVGPRADREKLFF. The DNA of the CDR3 is TGTGCCAGCAGCGTAGGGCCCCGGGCCGATAGGGAAAAACTGTTTTTT.

In DNA form, the CDR3 reads TGTGCCAGCAGTCGCAATCAGCCCCAGCATTTT. This codes for CASSRNQPQHF. The chain uses TRBV27 and TRBJ1-5; no clear D. Germline V gives CDR1 MNHEY, CDR2 SMNVEV (reference sequence). With 5 bases removed from V and 2 bases from J, the gap between germline ends came to 1 base. This CDR3 has 11 amino acids.

This rearrangement joins TRBV28 to TRBJ2-3, with TRBD2 matching 7 bases. The CDR3 consists of 14 residues. Trimming at V came to 7 bases and at J to 4 bases, leaving 8 bases not matched to a gene. Germline values: CDR1 MDHEN, CDR2 SYDVKM. Here the CDR3 DNA reads TGTGCCAGCAACCCTCCCCGGGGGGCAGATACGCAGTATTTT. Protein product: CASNPPRGADTQYF.

The chain recombines TRBV5-1 with TRBJ2-3; 9 bases align to TRBD2. The germline V gene encodes CDR1 SGHRS and CDR2 YFSETQ. Trimming took 0 bases from V and 6 from J; bases not matched to a gene: 5. The length of the CDR3 is 15 residues. The DNA of the CDR3 is TGCGCCAGCAGCTTGGTCCTAGCGGGGCTGGATACGCAGTATTTT. It is translated as CASSLVLAGLDTQYF.

The gene calls are TRBV30 and TRBJ1-1; perhaps TRBD1 as D (6 bases). Deletions cut 3 bases from V and 11 bases from J, with 19 bases between. CDR1 GTSNPN and CDR2 SVGIG come from the germline V gene (reference sequence). The CDR3 length is 13 residues. The CDR3 protein is CAWSQTGLGLAFF. The CDR3 bases are TGTGCCTGGAGCCAAACAGGGCTCGGTTTGGCTTTCTTT.

The sample holds a few counts of this clone. The rearrangement links TRBV2 to TRBJ1-1; D is uncertain. V shed 3 bases and J shed 10 bases, with 9 bases lying between them. The germline CDR1 and CDR2 sequences are SNHLY and FYNNEI. The CDR3 runs to 11 residues. In nucleotides, the CDR3 is TGTGCCAGCAGTGACCTAAGAGGAGCTTTCTTT. It specifies CASSDLRGAFF.

The genes are TRBV5-6 and TRBJ1-6; D not certain. The V end lost 4 bases, the J end lost 0 bases, and 5 bases lay between the germline ends. The CDR3 is 14 residues long. Germline lookup yields CDR1 SGHDT and CDR2 YYEEEE. CDR3 residues: CASSRGSYNSPLHF. The CDR3 nucleotides are TGTGCCAGCAGCCGCGGCTCCTATAATTCACCCCTCCACTTT.

On this clone: Germline is not matched at one junction end, which may reflect a read error. The rearrangement joins TRBV5-6 to TRBJ1-4; D not certain. This CDR3 contains 12 residues. Germline V lookup: CDR1 SGHDT, CDR2 YYEEEE. The CDR3 DNA follows: TGTGCCAGCAGTTTGGGGAAAGAAAAACTGTTTTTT. Its protein product is CASSLGKEKLFF.

The sample holds one count of this clone. A much bigger clone sits one base away, suggesting this may be a read error. The chain combines TRBV11-2 with TRBJ2-7; TRBD2 might be the D (5 bases). The CDR3 is made up of 13 amino acids. With 4 bases removed from V and 1 base from J, the gap between germline ends came to 8 bases. In germline, CDR1 is SGHAT, CDR2 FQNNGV. CDR3 nucleotide sequence: TGTGCCAGCAGCTCTAGGACTTCCTACGAGCAGTACTTC. This sequence encodes CASSSRTSYEQYF.

CDR3 sequence (DNA): TGCGCCAGCAGCTTGGACCCCTACAGCTACGAGCAGTACTTC. Protein sequence: CASSLDPYSYEQYF. The rearrangement uses TRBV5-1 and TRBJ2-7; no clear D. The CDR3 runs 14 residues. Germline V lookup: CDR1 SGHRS, CDR2 YFSETQ. The ends were cut back, 0 bases at V and 3 bases at J, with 10 bases in the middle.

The chain joins TRBV24-1 to TRBJ2-1; weak D call: TRBD2 (5 bases). The CDR3 contains 12 residues. Germline assignment: CDR1 KGHDR and CDR2 SFDVKD. Trimming removed 12 bases at V and 0 bases at J, with 8 bases between. CDR3 in DNA: TGTGCCTCGGCGGGCTCCTACAATGAGCAGTTCTTC. Amino acid sequence: CASAGSYNEQFF.

The chain couples TRBV5-1 to TRBJ2-1, with D hard to call. There are 16 residues in the CDR3. Germline CDR1 SGHRS, CDR2 YFSETQ. V lost 0 bases and J lost 7, with 17 bases in between. The CDR3 DNA follows: TGCGCCAGCAGCTTGGGTAGCCTAAACCTAGTTAATGAGCAGTTCTTC. As protein: CASSLGSLNLVNEQFF.

Only one count was recorded for this clone. The V call is TRBV14, the J call TRBJ2-4; TRBD1 or TRBD2 may be the D gene (6 bases each). The CDR3 is 20 amino acids. V was shortened by 2 bases and J by 0 bases, with 23 bases between the two germline ends. Germline V CDR1 and CDR2: SGHDN, FVKESK. CDR3 sequence: CASSQRGEQGMSLAKNIQYF. In DNA form, the CDR3 reads TGTGCCAGCAGCCAAAGGGGGGAACAGGGAATGTCGCTAGCCAAAAACATTCAGTACTTC.

The chain employs TRBV6-6 and TRBJ2-3; D is undetermined. The CDR3 runs to 15 residues. Trimming took 5 bases from V and 6 from J, leaving 18 bases between them. Germline CDR1 reads MNHNY; CDR2 reads SVGAGI (reference sequence). For the CDR3, the DNA is TGTGCCAGCAGTAAATGGACCACACTGGGCGATACGCAGTATTTT. Encoded protein: CASSKWTTLGDTQYF.